This TCR beta chain originates from a study of cytomegalovirus exposure and HLA in healthy donors. Background on the study: The 95 to 150 validation repertoires used a platform that matched the one used for the 666 first-cohort repertoires, as a later analysis reported. Findings of the study overall: Most TCR sequences were rare, but some public TCRs occurred in many donors. The finding came from a later analysis; first-cohort TCR clusters tended to co-occur in the approximately 120 validation repertoires. Cytomegalovirus status was reportedly diagnosed by the classifier with high specificity and sensitivity.

The assay was immunoSEQ multiplex PCR, and TCRdb's table has in-frame clones only and misses some. This sample carries hundreds of thousands of clones, approximately 80% of them seen once, and the ten largest clones take around 15%. For this clone: The antigen is not known.

The sample taken for sequencing was PBMCs. The clonotype was recovered from a woman aged 25 to 39 in good health and CMV-seropositive.

Here the CDR3 DNA reads TGTGCCAGCAGCCTGACAGGGGGCATAGAGCAGTACTTC. This translates into CASSLTGGIEQYF. The rearrangement links TRBV9 to TRBJ2-7; 10 bases line up with TRBD1. The CDR3 has 13 amino acids. Trimming removed 4 bases from V and 7 bases from J; junction bases left unmatched: 5. The germline V gene has CDR1 SGDLS and CDR2 YYNGEE. Complete variable domain (other parts from reference TRBV9 and TRBJ2-7): DSGVTQTPKHLITATGQRVTLRCSPRSGDLSVYWYQQSLDQGLQFLIQYYNGEERAKGNILERFSAQQFPDLHSELNLSSLELGDSALYFCASSLTGGIEQYFGPGTRLTVT.